This T cell receptor beta chain was captured in a study of siplizumab effects on memory and regulatory T cells. Study details: Investigators ran mixed lymphocyte reactions in pairs, testing siplizumab at 1 ug/mL against no drug. Study-wide results and limits: Proliferating siplizumab-cultured Tregs lacked confirmed suppressive function. Reactions containing siplizumab showed mappable alloreactive CD4+ clones averaging 68.8% Treg-derived, versus 25% to 30% in controls.

V was shortened by 7 bases and J by 5 bases, with 23 bases between the two germline ends. The CDR3 runs to 16 residues. CDR1 is SGHTA, CDR2 FQGNSA, per germline. Concerning this clone: Its antigen remains unknown.

Produced via immunoSEQ multiplex PCR; TCRdb's table is partial and in-frame only. In the table there are under 20,000 clones, 35% to 60% of which are singletons. Coculturing of the mixed lymphocyte reaction cells was performed at 37°C for more than five days. Labelling of responder PBMCs was performed with CFSE and of stimulator PBMCs with Violet Dye, followed by mixing at 1:1. The chain carries TRBV7-2 and TRBJ1-2, with D maybe TRBD1 (5 bases). The receptor's source is a human donor in good health; the cells came from an allogeneic mixed lymphocyte reaction. Sequenced input: CFSE-low (dividing) CD4+ T cells sorted from an allogeneic mixed lymphocyte reaction. The CDR3 sequence is CASTSYSSQGWYGYTF. DNA for the CDR3: TGTGCCAGCACCTCTTATTCATCTCAGGGATGGTATGGCTACACCTTC.